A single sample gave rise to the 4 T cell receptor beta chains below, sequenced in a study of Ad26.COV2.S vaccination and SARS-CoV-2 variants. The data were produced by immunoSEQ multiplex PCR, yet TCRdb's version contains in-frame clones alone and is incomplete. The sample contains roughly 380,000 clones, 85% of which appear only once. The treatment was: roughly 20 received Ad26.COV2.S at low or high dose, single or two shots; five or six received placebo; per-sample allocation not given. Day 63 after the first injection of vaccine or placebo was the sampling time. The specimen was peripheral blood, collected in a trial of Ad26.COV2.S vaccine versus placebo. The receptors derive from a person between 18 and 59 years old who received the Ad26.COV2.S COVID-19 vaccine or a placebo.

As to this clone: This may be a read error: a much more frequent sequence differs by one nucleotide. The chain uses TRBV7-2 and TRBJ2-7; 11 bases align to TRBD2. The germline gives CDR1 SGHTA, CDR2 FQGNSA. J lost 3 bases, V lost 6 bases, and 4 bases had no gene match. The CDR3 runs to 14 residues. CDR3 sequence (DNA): TGTGCCAGCAGTTCCGGGACTAGCGGCTACGAGCAGTACTTC. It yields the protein CASSSGTSGYEQYF.

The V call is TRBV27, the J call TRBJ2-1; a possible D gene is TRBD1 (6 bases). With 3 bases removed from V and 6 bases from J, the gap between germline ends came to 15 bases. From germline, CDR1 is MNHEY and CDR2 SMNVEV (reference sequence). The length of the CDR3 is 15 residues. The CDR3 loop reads CASSFTLGQSNEQFF. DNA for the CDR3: TGTGCCAGCAGTTTTACCCTAGGACAGTCCAATGAGCAGTTCTTC.

The DNA for the CDR3 is TGTGCCAGCAGAAACCCGGGACCACCCACAGATACGCAGTATTTT. It is translated as CASRNPGPPTDTQYF. This sequence joins TRBV2 and TRBJ2-3, with D tentatively TRBD1 or TRBD2 (5 bases each). The CDR3 covers 15 residues. Trimming removed 6 bases from V and 2 bases from J, with 15 bases in between. Germline-derived CDR1 and CDR2 are SNHLY and FYNNEI. The whole variable domain, filled in from reference TRBV2 and TRBJ2-3, reads EPEVTQTPSHQVTQMGQEVILRCVPISNHLYFYWYRQILGQKVEFLVSFYNNEISEKSEIFDDQFSVERPDGSNFTLKIRSTKLEDSAMYFCASRNPGPPTDTQYFGPGTRLTVL.

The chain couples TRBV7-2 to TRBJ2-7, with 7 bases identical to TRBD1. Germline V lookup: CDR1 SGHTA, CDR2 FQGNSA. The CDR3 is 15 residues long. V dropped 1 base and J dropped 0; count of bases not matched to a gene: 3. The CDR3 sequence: CASSLVQGSSYEQYF. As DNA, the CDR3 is TGTGCCAGCAGCTTAGTACAGGGGAGCTCCTACGAGCAGTACTTC.